The T cell receptor (beta chain) described here comes from a study of T cells in Graves' hyperthyroidism and ophthalmopathy (dated by TCRdb to the late 2010s). Study-wide context: Peripheral blood was collected at initial diagnosis, before any treatment. TCR V-J signatures able to tell the groups apart were searched for in a discovery cohort of 100 patients, of whom around 43 had Graves' ophthalmopathy and 57 had stable Graves' hyperthyroidism. Whether ophthalmopathy could be predicted prospectively was tested in an independent validation cohort made up of 18 to 20 hyperthyroidism patients plus 17 patients who later progressed to ophthalmopathy. The 90 to 100 discovery patients were randomly split 7:3 into training and test sets. In more than 5 Graves' hyperthyroidism patients, the study also compared T-cell repertoires from thyroid tissue with T-cell repertoires from blood. After sampling, hyperthyroidism patients received methimazole starting at 30 mg daily, and ophthalmopathy patients received high-dose intravenous methylprednisolone. The paper reports TCR Vbeta CDR3 sequencing of approximately 140 peripheral blood samples: 40 to 45 ophthalmopathy, about 75 hyperthyroidism and 17 progressor patients.

Results the study describes overall, beyond this receptor: A 13 V-J signature model separated ophthalmopathy from stable hyperthyroidism, with roughly 88% sensitivity and about 81% specificity in cross-validation and 80%/75% in testing. During validation, the model predicted progression to ophthalmopathy a median of around 6 months ahead of onset, with more than 55% sensitivity and 72.22% specificity. Most expanded thyroid clonotypes (frequency above 0.001) were also detected in blood, suggesting blood repertoires may reflect thyroid immune responses. No statistical method was used to set the sample size in advance, and investigators knew the group allocation.

CDR1 and CDR2, per the germline V gene (reference sequence), are DFQATT and SNEGSKA. The CDR3 sequence holds 13 residues, the cysteine and phenylalanine included. CDR3 DNA is the only sequence kept; it has 39 bases, read in frame from the first base. V loses 3 bases, J loses 4 bases, and the germline ends lie 13 bases apart. Ophthalmopathy patients had moderately to severely active disease, with a Clinical Activity Score of 3 or more, a NOSPECS grade of 4 or more, and a disease duration of less than 3 months. Any patient with an uncontrolled infection, another autoimmune disease, pregnancy or lactation was excluded. Diagnoses were established on the basis of clinical symptoms, serum thyroxine and TRAb, thyroid ultrasound, and orbital computed tomography. PBMCs were separated from about 10 ml of fresh peripheral blood using Ficoll-Paque density gradient centrifugation. Total RNA was extracted with Trizol reagent, and quality was checked on an Agilent 2100 Bioanalyzer.

This clonotype was observed at least ten times. The antigen it binds to is not known. Per-base quality was not reported, and no clone a single base away is much larger than it. TCR beta CDR3 regions were amplified from RNA transcripts. The TCR CDR3 was subjected to a first round of RT-PCR using the HTBI primer set and the Qiagen OneStep RT-PCR kit. A second multiplex PCR round built the libraries, followed by size selection and purification. Sequencing of the libraries was done on an Illumina HiSeq2000 using paired-end 100 bp reads. The study's own analysis went as follows. SOAPnuke was used to process the raw data, with reads discarded if the reads contained adapters or uncalled bases, had a mean Phred below 15, or lacked an exact constant-primer or identifier match. High-quality paired reads were merged with COPE v1.2.5, and unique nucleotide sequences were defined as clonotypes. MiTCR v1.1 was used to align the clonotypes against IMGT TRBV, TRBD and TRBJ reference segments. Only V-J combinations with frequency above 0.0001, covering approximately 99% of repertoires, were analysed. The TCS score was defined as F50 (clonal expansion) divided by E x V (chaos), with BLOSUM62-based TCRdist calculated between CDR3 peptides within each V-J. Welch's t-statistics and random forest reduced 514 V-J features to 10 to 15, which were used in a naive Bayes classifier (R e1071). TCRdb redid the processing of the public reads, applying fastp at Q25 and MiXCR, and retained in-frame beta chains. Each entry merges the rows of one CDR3 protein and shows their most common DNA and genes. TCRdb, rather than the study authors, made the V and J calls. This sample holds 500,000 to 650,000 distinct CDR3 sequences; roughly 15% were observed only once. The ten largest clones take up roughly an eighth of the sample.

This receptor was taken from a woman aged 45-59 years with Graves' ophthalmopathy. Recombination joined TRBV20-1 with TRBJ2-7; the D gene may be TRBD1 or TRBD2, since each aligns over 6 bases. The sample comprised blood. The nucleotide sequence is given as TGCAGTGCTAGCGCTGGAGGGGGTTACGAGCAGTACTTC. Its translation is CSASAGGGYEQYF.